One sample yielded the 4 T cell receptor beta chains listed below, sequenced in a study of shared clonotypes between healthy human individuals. The data were produced by immunoSEQ multiplex PCR, yet TCRdb's version contains in-frame clones alone and is incomplete. Among hundreds of thousands of clones listed, roughly 95% were seen once. Naive CD8 populations comprised CD45RO-negative cells positively selected for CCR7, excluding terminally differentiated effector memory CD45RA+ cells. What was sequenced was naive CD8+ T cells sorted from blood. These receptors came from a young woman in good health.

The rearrangement joins TRBV28 to TRBJ2-3; 7 bases match TRBD2. Unmatched junction bases numbered 13, after V lost 3 bases and J lost 4 bases. This CDR3 is built from 17 residues. From germline, CDR1 is MDHEN and CDR2 SYDVKM. This CDR3 is CASSLLVAGVSPDTQYF. CDR3 sequence (DNA): TGTGCCAGCAGTTTGTTGGTGGCGGGAGTAAGCCCAGATACGCAGTATTTT.

The genes are TRBV19 and TRBJ1-5; TRBD1 matches at 9 bases. V lost 4 bases to trimming and J lost 5 bases; unmatched junction nucleotides: 3. The germline V gene encodes CDR1 LNHDA and CDR2 SQIVND (reference sequence). The length of the CDR3 is 14 residues. The CDR3 DNA reads as TGTGCCAGTAGTAGGGACAGGGATTATCAGCCCCAGCATTTT. It translates to CASSRDRDYQPQHF.

This clone was observed once. The CDR3 sequence: CASSQVPSTGWEKLFF. The CDR3 coding sequence is TGTGCCAGCAGCCAGGTTCCCTCGACAGGGTGGGAAAAACTGTTTTTT. This chain uses TRBV4-2 with TRBJ1-4; 7 bases fit TRBD1. The CDR3 loop spans 16 amino acids. The V gene end was trimmed by 3 bases and the J gene end by 8 bases; junction bases not matched to a gene: 12. Germline CDR1 LGHNA, CDR2 YNFKEQ.

The rearrangement joins TRBV21-1 to TRBJ2-3; the table assigns TRBD2, which was not confirmed against the DNA. TRBV21-1 is given as a pseudogene. The CDR3 is made up of 15 amino acids. The CDR3 loop is CASSKWEPYTDTQYF. The CDR3 DNA is TGTGCCAGCAGCAAATGGGAGCCTTATACAGATACGCAGTATTTT.